The clone carrying this TCR beta chain was seen at least ten times. Its antigen is undetermined. CDR1 is MNHEY, CDR2 SVGEGT, per germline. V dropped 5 bases and J dropped 9; count of bases not matched to a gene: 8. The CDR3 runs to 15 residues. The data stem from a study of CD8 T cells in ankylosing spondylitis. Study-wide findings and caveats: Prior work had noted some motif variants in reactive arthritis blood and synovial fluid. Seemingly distinctive of ankylosing spondylitis blood was a TCR beta motif formed by eight highly homologous variants.

Each TCR beta library was made by quantitative 5'-RACE that incorporated molecular barcodes. TCRdb used MiXCR to reprocess the 5' RACE reads, holding one entry per CDR3 protein. Of fewer than 200,000 distinct CDR3 sequences in the sample, about 20% were seen once. The source material was blood, either unsorted or a sorted T cell fraction (not recorded which). The origin of this receptor is a male donor aged 5-29 years with ankylosing spondylitis or in good health (not recorded which). The chain joins TRBV6-2 or TRBV6-3 to TRBJ2-1, with 12 bases identical to TRBD2. CDR3 amino acids: CASSKLAGGRGEQFF. CDR3 sequence (DNA): TGTGCCAGCAGTAAGCTAGCGGGAGGGCGGGGTGAGCAGTTCTTC.